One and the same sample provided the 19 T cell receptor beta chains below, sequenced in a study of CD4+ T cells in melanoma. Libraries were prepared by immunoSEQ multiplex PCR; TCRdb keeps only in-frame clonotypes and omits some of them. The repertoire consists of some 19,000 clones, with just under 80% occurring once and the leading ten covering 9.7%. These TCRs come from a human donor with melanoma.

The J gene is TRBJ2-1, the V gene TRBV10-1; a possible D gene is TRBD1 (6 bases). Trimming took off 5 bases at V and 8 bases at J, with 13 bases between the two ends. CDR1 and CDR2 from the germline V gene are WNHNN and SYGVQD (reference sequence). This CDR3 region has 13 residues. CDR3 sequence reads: CASSLKQGYEQFF. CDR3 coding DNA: TGCGCCAGCAGTCTTAAACAGGGATATGAGCAGTTCTTC.

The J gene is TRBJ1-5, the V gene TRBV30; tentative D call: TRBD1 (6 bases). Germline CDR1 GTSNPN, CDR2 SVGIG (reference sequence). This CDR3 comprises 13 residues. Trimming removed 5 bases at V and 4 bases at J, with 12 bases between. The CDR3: CAWALQGNQPQHF. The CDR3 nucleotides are TGTGCCTGGGCGTTACAGGGAAATCAGCCCCAGCATTTT.

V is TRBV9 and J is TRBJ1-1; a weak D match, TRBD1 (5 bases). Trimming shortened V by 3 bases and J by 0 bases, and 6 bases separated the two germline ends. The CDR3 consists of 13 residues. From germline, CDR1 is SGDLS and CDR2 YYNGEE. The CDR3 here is CASSGQMNTEAFF. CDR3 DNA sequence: TGTGCCAGCAGCGGACAGATGAACACTGAAGCTTTCTTT.

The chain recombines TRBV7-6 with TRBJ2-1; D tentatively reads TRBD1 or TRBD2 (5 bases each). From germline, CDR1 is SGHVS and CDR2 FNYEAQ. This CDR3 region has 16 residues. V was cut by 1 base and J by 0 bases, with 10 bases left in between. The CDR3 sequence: CASSLGWGFSYNEQFF. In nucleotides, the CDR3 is TGTGCCAGCAGCTTAGGATGGGGGTTCTCCTACAATGAGCAGTTCTTC. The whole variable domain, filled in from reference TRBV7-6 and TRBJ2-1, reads GAGVSQSPRYKVTKRGQDVALRCDPISGHVSLYWYRQALGQGPEFLTYFNYEAQQDKSGLPNDRFSAERPEGSISTLTIQRTEQRDSAMYRCASSLGWGFSYNEQFFGPGTRLTVL.

The CDR3 DNA reads TGTGCCAGCAGCTTGACAGGTCCGGGGACTGAAGCTTTCTTT. Protein sequence: CASSLTGPGTEAFF. J is TRBJ1-1 and V is TRBV5-5; D might be TRBD1 (5 bases). V was clipped by 1 base and J by 5 bases, with 12 bases between them. Germline CDR1 is SGHKS and CDR2 is YYEKEE (reference sequence). The CDR3 contains 14 residues.

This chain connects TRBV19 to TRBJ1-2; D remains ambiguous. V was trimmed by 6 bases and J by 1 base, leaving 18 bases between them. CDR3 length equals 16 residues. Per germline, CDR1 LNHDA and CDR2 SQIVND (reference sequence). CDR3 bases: TGTGCCAGTAGGCCACCGGGGATTCGGAATAACTATGGCTACACCTTC. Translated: CASRPPGIRNNYGYTF.

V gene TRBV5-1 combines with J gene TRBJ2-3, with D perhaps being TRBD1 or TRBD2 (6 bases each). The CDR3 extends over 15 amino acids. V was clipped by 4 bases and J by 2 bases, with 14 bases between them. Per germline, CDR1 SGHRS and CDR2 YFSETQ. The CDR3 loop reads CASSGGTSYTDTQYF. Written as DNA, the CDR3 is TGCGCCAGCAGCGGGGGGACAAGTTACACAGATACGCAGTATTTT.

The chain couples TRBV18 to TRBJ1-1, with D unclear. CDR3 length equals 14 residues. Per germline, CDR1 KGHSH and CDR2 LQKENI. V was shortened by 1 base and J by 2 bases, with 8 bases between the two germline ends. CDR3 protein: CASSPREGNTEAFF. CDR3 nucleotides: TGTGCCAGCTCACCACGGGAAGGCAACACTGAAGCTTTCTTT.

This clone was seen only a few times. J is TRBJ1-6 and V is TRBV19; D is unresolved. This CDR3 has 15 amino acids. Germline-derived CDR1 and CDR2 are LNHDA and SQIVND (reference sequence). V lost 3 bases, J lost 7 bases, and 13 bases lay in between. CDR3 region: CASSISEGMNSPLHF. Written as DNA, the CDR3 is TGTGCCAGTAGTATCAGCGAGGGAATGAATTCACCCCTCCACTTT.

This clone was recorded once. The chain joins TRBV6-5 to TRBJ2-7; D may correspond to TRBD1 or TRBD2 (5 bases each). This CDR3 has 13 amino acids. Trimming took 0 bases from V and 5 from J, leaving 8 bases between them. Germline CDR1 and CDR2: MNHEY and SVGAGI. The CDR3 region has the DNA TGTGCCAGCAGTTACTCGTGGGGGAACGAGCAGTACTTC. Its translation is CASSYSWGNEQYF.

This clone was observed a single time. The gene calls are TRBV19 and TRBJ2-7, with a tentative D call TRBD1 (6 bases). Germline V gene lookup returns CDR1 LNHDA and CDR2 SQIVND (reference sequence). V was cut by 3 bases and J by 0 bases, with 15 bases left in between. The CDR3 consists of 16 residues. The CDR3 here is CASSIPRGRHSYEQYF. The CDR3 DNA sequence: TGTGCCAGTAGTATCCCCAGGGGCCGACACTCCTACGAGCAGTACTTC.

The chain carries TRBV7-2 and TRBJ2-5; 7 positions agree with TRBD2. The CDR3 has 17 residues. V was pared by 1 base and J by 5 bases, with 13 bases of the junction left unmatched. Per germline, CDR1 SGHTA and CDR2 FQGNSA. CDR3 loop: CASSLERGRSSGETQYF. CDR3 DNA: TGTGCCAGCAGCTTAGAGCGGGGCCGGAGTTCGGGGGAGACCCAGTACTTC.

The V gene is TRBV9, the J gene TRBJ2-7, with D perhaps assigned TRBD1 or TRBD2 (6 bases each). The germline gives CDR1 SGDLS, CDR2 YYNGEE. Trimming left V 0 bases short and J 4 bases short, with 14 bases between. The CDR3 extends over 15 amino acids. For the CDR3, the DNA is TGTGCCAGCAGCGTAGGGACAGCCGGAGGGTACGAGCAGTACTTC. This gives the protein CASSVGTAGGYEQYF.

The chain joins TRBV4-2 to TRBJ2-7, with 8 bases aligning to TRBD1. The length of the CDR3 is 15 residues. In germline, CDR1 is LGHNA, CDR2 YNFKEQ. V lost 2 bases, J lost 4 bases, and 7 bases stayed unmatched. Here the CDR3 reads CASSQSRGRAYEQYF. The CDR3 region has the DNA TGTGCCAGCAGCCAATCCAGGGGGCGGGCATACGAGCAGTACTTC.

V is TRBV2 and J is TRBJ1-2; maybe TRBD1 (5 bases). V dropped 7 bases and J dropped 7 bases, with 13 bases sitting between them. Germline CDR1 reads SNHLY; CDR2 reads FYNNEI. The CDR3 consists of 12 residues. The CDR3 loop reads CASTYQGGGYTF. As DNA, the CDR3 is TGTGCCAGCACATATCAGGGCGGTGGCTACACCTTC.

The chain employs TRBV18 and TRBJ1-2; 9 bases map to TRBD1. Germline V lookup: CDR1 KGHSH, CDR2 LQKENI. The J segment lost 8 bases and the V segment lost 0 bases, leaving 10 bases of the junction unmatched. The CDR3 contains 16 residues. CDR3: CASSPPDSGTGTGYTF. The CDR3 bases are TGTGCCAGCTCACCACCGGATTCAGGGACAGGGACGGGCTACACCTTC.

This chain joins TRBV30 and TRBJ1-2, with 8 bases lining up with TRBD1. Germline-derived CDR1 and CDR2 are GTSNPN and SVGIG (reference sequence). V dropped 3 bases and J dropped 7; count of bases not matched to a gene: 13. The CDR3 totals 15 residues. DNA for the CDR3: TGTGCCTGGAGGCCCTCCGGGACAGGAGGGGTTGGCTACACCTTC. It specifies CAWRPSGTGGVGYTF. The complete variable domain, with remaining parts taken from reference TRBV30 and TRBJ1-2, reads SQTIHQWPATLVQPVGSPLSLECTVEGTSNPNLYWYRQAAGRGLQLLFYSVGIGQISSEVPQNLSASRPQDRQFILSSKKLLLSDSGFYLCAWRPSGTGGVGYTFGSGTRLTVV.

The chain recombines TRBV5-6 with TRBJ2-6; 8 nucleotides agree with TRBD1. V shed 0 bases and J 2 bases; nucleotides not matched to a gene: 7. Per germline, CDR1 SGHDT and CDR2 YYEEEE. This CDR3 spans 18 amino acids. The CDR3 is CASSLAGGGLAGANVLTF. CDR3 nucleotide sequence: TGTGCCAGCAGCTTGGCAGGGGGCGGCCTCGCTGGGGCCAACGTCCTGACTTTC.

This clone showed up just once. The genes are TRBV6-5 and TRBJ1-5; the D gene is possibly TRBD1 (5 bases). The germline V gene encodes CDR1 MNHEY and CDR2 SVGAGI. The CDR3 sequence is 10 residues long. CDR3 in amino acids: CARGGGPQHF. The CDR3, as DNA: TGTGCTAGGGGAGGAGGGCCCCAGCATTTT.